What follows are 25 T cell receptor beta chains derived from one specimen sequenced in a study of Graves' ophthalmopathy and Graves' hyperthyroidism (dated by TCRdb to 2016 to 2019). These reads were obtained on an Illumina HiSeq 2000. For repertoire sequencing, TCR beta CDR3 regions were amplified from RNA transcripts. A first-round RT-PCR used HTBI primers with the Qiagen OneStep RT-PCR kit, followed by a second-round multiplex PCR, size selection and purification. TCRdb took the public reads, trimmed them with fastp at Q25, ran MiXCR for clone calling and kept in-frame beta chains. Each entry is one CDR3 protein sequence, shown with its most common DNA and genes. Across this sample there are nearly 400,000 distinct CDR3 sequences, with 15% to 20% seen only once. The ten largest clones take up about 1.4% of the sample. The material sequenced was peripheral blood. Every receptor here comes from a woman aged 18-30 years with Graves' ophthalmopathy. Donor details come from another sample of the same person, matched by shared clones.

The chain carries TRBV7-2 and TRBJ1-2; D might be TRBD1 (6 bases). The CDR3 sequence is 15 residues long. The ends were cut back, 3 bases at V and 4 bases at J, with 15 bases in the middle. The V gene's germline CDR1 is SGHTA and CDR2 FQGNSA. The CDR3 DNA is TGTGCCAGCAGCTTGGGACACAAGGTTGGCTATGGCTACACCTTC. It codes for CASSLGHKVGYGYTF. The full variable domain, in which reference TRBV7-2 and TRBJ1-2 provide the parts outside the CDR3, is GAGVSQSPSNKVTEKGKDVELRCDPISGHTALYWYRQSLGQGLEFLIYFQGNSAPDKSGLPSDRFSAERTGGSVSTLTIQRTQQEDSAVYLCASSLGHKVGYGYTFGSGTRLTVV.

This clonotype was seen a handful of times. CDR3 in DNA: TGCGCCAGCAGCTTCACAGGGGGCTCTCAGCCCCAGCATTTT. It is translated as CASSFTGGSQPQHF. The V and J genes are TRBV5-1 and TRBJ1-5; 9 bases match TRBD1. Looked up from germline, CDR1 is SGHRS and CDR2 is YFSETQ. J was trimmed by 6 bases and V by 2 bases; bases with no gene match: 3. The CDR3 sequence is 14 residues long.

This clonotype was seen ten or more times. The gene calls are TRBV24-1 and TRBJ2-7; TRBD1 agrees at 9 bases. Germline values: CDR1 KGHDR, CDR2 SFDVKD. This CDR3 is 14 amino acids long. The trim removed 4 bases at V and 3 bases at J, leaving 3 bases unmatched. The CDR3 DNA is TGTGCCACCAGTGACCCGGGACAGGGCTACGAGCAGTACTTC. Protein product: CATSDPGQGYEQYF.

The V call is TRBV20-1, the J call TRBJ2-2; D gene uncertain. Germline values: CDR1 DFQATT, CDR2 SNEGSKA (reference sequence). The ends were cut back, 6 bases at V and 0 bases at J, with 5 bases in the middle. CDR3 length equals 12 residues. The CDR3 sequence is CSAYPNTGELFF. The CDR3 nucleotides are TGCAGTGCCTATCCGAACACCGGGGAGCTGTTTTTT.

There are many counts of this clonotype. This chain uses TRBV29-1 with TRBJ2-7; 7 nucleotides line up with TRBD2. Per the germline V gene, CDR1 is SQVTM and CDR2 is ANQGSEA. The trim removed 7 bases at V and 3 bases at J, leaving 12 bases unmatched. This CDR3 spans 14 amino acids. The CDR3 region is CSASGGGLRYEQYF. CDR3 DNA sequence: TGCAGCGCCAGCGGCGGGGGTCTTCGCTACGAGCAGTACTTC.

Many counts were recorded for this clonotype. Written as DNA, the CDR3 is TGTGCCACCAGTGATCCCGGGGGTCGGGCTTTCTTT. Protein sequence: CATSDPGGRAFF. The rearrangement joins TRBV24-1 to TRBJ1-1; maybe TRBD1 (5 bases). Germline V lookup: CDR1 KGHDR, CDR2 SFDVKD. V gave up 3 bases and J gave up 11 bases, with 12 bases separating them. The length of the CDR3 is 12 residues.

This clonotype was seen many times. The V gene is TRBV5-1, the J gene TRBJ1-3; D possibly corresponds to TRBD1 (5 bases). The CDR3 has 14 amino acids. Germline CDR1 is SGHRS and CDR2 is YFSETQ. Deletions cut 2 bases from V and 4 bases from J, with 10 bases between. The CDR3, as DNA: TGCGCCAGCAGCTTAGCAGGGCGCGGAAACACCATATATTTT. Translation gives CASSLAGRGNTIYF. The full variable domain, completed using reference TRBV5-1 and TRBJ1-3, is KAGVTQTPRYLIKTRGQQVTLSCSPISGHRSVSWYQQTPGQGLQFLFEYFSETQRNKGNFPGRFSGRQFSNSRSEMNVSTLELGDSALYLCASSLAGRGNTIYFGEGSWLTVV.

This clonotype was detected many times. Given a much more abundant clone one base away, this may be a read error. The V gene is TRBV27, the J gene TRBJ2-7, with D perhaps matching TRBD2 (6 bases). This CDR3 spans 15 amino acids. V lost 4 bases, J lost 7 bases, and 20 bases lay in between. CDR1 and CDR2 (germline): MNHEY, SMNVEV (reference sequence). The CDR3 DNA is TGTGCCAGCAGTTCGATGGGACCCTTTGGGGGGGAGCAGTACTTC. Amino acids: CASSSMGPFGGEQYF.

This clonotype was seen ten or more times. The chain is built from TRBV6-2 or TRBV6-3 and TRBJ1-1; no definite D call. The CDR3 runs 16 residues. In germline, CDR1 is MNHEY, CDR2 SVGEGT. V was trimmed by 6 bases and J by 0 bases, leaving 17 bases between them. The CDR3 DNA follows: TGTGCCAGCAGGAGCTTTCTCGGGTTCATGAACACTGAAGCTTTCTTT. It encodes CASRSFLGFMNTEAFF.

V is TRBV25-1 and J is TRBJ1-6; D ambiguous. This CDR3 has 15 residues. Germline CDR1 reads MGHDK; CDR2 reads SYGVNS. The V end lost 0 bases, the J end lost 10 bases, and 13 bases lay between the germline ends. The CDR3 DNA is TGTGCCAGCAGTGAATATTTCCCAGCCGACTCACCCCTCCACTTT. It encodes CASSEYFPADSPLHF.

This clonotype has a count of ten or more. V usage is TRBV18 and J usage is TRBJ2-5; TRBD2 agrees at 13 bases. The CDR3 extends over 17 amino acids. Looked up from germline, CDR1 is KGHSH and CDR2 is LQKENI. J lost 1 base, V lost 3 bases, and 5 bases had no gene match. The CDR3 is CASSPRTSGGFQETQYF. CDR3 nucleotides: TGTGCCAGCTCACCCCGGACTAGCGGGGGCTTCCAAGAGACCCAGTACTTC.

This clonotype appeared many times. The rearrangement joins TRBV12-3 or TRBV12-4 to TRBJ2-7, with a weak D call TRBD2 (5 bases). The CDR3 runs 12 residues. V lost 6 bases, J lost 3 bases, and 9 bases lay in between. This chain's CDR3 is CASRSRGYEQYF. The CDR3 DNA sequence: TGTGCCAGCAGGAGCCGGGGCTACGAGCAGTACTTC.

The table lists this clonotype with many counts. The chain carries TRBV6-4 and TRBJ2-2; 11 positions agree with TRBD1. This CDR3 is built from 15 residues. The ends lost 2 bases at V and 4 bases at J; junction bases unmatched: 0. CDR1 is MRHNA, CDR2 SNTAGT, per germline. CDR3 residues: CASSDGTGGTGELFF. The CDR3 nucleotides are TGTGCCAGCAGTGACGGGACAGGGGGCACCGGGGAGCTGTTTTTT.

Ten or more counts support this clonotype. The chain combines TRBV4-3 with TRBJ1-1; D may be TRBD1 (6 bases). The germline V and J ends were trimmed by 2 bases and 0 bases, with 10 bases remaining between them. There are 15 residues in the CDR3. Per germline, CDR1 LGHNA and CDR2 YSLEER. The CDR3 sequence: CASSQTDRLNTEAFF. CDR3 sequence (DNA): TGCGCCAGCAGCCAAACAGACAGGTTGAACACTGAAGCTTTCTTT.

This clonotype was recorded many times. This chain connects TRBV28 to TRBJ2-5; 7 bases fit TRBD1. Germline V lookup: CDR1 MDHEN, CDR2 SYDVKM. The CDR3 is 13 amino acids. The V segment lost 6 bases and the J segment 5 bases; nucleotides outside the gene matches: 6. The CDR3 DNA reads TGTGCCAGCAGGAGTACAGGGGTGGAGACCCAGTACTTC. Amino acids: CASRSTGVETQYF.

Ten or more counts support this clonotype. The rearrangement uses TRBV10-1 and TRBJ2-7, with 7 nucleotides matching TRBD1. Unmatched junction bases numbered 3, after V lost 1 base and J lost 6 bases. This CDR3 spans 13 amino acids. The germline gives CDR1 WNHNN, CDR2 SYGVQD (reference sequence). The chain's CDR3 is CASSEYRGTEQYF. For the CDR3, the DNA is TGCGCCAGCAGTGAGTACAGGGGAACCGAGCAGTACTTC.

There are many counts of this clonotype. This rearrangement joins TRBV6-2 or TRBV6-3 to TRBJ2-4; 7 bases align to TRBD1. The V segment lost 6 bases and the J segment 14 bases; nucleotides outside the gene matches: 10. This CDR3 is built from 12 residues. Germline-derived CDR1 and CDR2 are MNHEY and SVGEGT. The CDR3 nucleotides are TGTGCCAGCAGACGACTTGGACAGGCTGAGTACTTC. Its translation is CASRRLGQAEYF.

This clonotype appeared many times. The chain has TRBV6-1 and TRBJ2-7; D is possibly TRBD1 (6 bases). The CDR3 consists of 14 residues. The germline V and J ends were trimmed by 6 bases and 4 bases, with 16 bases remaining between them. CDR1 is MNHNS, CDR2 SASEGT, per germline. CDR3 in amino acids: CASSTGTRTYEQYF. DNA for the CDR3: TGTGCCAGCAGCACCGGGACACGAACTTACGAGCAGTACTTC.

This clonotype was recorded at least ten times. The rearrangement links TRBV2 to TRBJ1-6, with D possibly matching TRBD1 (5 bases). Between the trimmed V and J ends, which lost 3 bases and 8 bases, there was a span of 8 bases. Germline V gives CDR1 SNHLY, CDR2 FYNNEI. The CDR3 extends over 13 amino acids. DNA for the CDR3: TGTGCCAGCAGTGACGTCAGGGATTCACCCCTCCACTTT. This gives the protein CASSDVRDSPLHF.

This clonotype has at least ten counts. The chain couples TRBV20-1 to TRBJ1-1; TRBD1 is a possible D gene (5 bases). V gave up 4 bases and J gave up 1 base, with 13 bases separating them. The CDR3 is 14 amino acids. Germline values: CDR1 DFQATT, CDR2 SNEGSKA (reference sequence). CDR3 protein: CSAKRGRWNTEAFF. The CDR3 nucleotides are TGCAGTGCTAAAAGGGGCCGGTGGAACACTGAAGCTTTCTTT.

This clonotype was recorded at least ten times. This chain links TRBV4-1 with TRBJ2-5, with unresolved D. With 4 bases removed from V and 3 bases from J, the gap between germline ends came to 12 bases. This CDR3 has 14 residues. The germline CDR1 and CDR2 sequences are MGHRA and YSYEKL. CDR3 sequence: CASSPVTLKETQYF. The CDR3 bases are TGCGCCAGCAGCCCTGTCACGCTAAAAGAGACCCAGTACTTC.

This clonotype was observed at least ten times. The chain is built from TRBV20-1 and TRBJ2-7, with TRBD1 as a possible D gene (5 bases). Germline V gene sequence: CDR1 DFQATT, CDR2 SNEGSKA (reference sequence). The CDR3 totals 14 residues. V was pared by 3 bases and J by 1 base, with 13 bases between. CDR3 in DNA: TGCAGTGCTAGGAGCAGACAGATTTCCTACGAGCAGTACTTC. It specifies CSARSRQISYEQYF.

This clonotype was counted at least ten times. This rearrangement joins TRBV28 to TRBJ2-7; no definite D call. The CDR3 contains 11 residues. The ends were cut back, 5 bases at V and 4 bases at J, with 6 bases in the middle. Germline V CDR1 and CDR2: MDHEN, SYDVKM. In nucleotides, the CDR3 is TGTGCCAGCAGTGGTGGATACGAGCAGTACTTC. It specifies CASSGGYEQYF.

V usage is TRBV6-1 and J usage is TRBJ1-1; D call uncertain. This CDR3 comprises 15 residues. V dropped 1 base and J dropped 1 base, with 10 bases sitting between them. Looked up from germline, CDR1 is MNHNS and CDR2 is SASEGT. CDR3: CASSEVEGRNTEAFF. The CDR3 nucleotides are TGTGCCAGCAGTGAAGTCGAGGGAAGGAACACTGAAGCTTTCTTT.

The chain links TRBV12-3 or TRBV12-4 to TRBJ1-5; TRBD1 aligns across 8 bases. This CDR3 has 15 residues. The junction had 6 bases not matched to a gene; V was cut back by 6 bases and J by 2 bases. The CDR3 protein is CASRWTGRGNQPQHF. Here the CDR3 DNA reads TGTGCCAGCAGGTGGACAGGGAGGGGCAATCAGCCCCAGCATTTT.